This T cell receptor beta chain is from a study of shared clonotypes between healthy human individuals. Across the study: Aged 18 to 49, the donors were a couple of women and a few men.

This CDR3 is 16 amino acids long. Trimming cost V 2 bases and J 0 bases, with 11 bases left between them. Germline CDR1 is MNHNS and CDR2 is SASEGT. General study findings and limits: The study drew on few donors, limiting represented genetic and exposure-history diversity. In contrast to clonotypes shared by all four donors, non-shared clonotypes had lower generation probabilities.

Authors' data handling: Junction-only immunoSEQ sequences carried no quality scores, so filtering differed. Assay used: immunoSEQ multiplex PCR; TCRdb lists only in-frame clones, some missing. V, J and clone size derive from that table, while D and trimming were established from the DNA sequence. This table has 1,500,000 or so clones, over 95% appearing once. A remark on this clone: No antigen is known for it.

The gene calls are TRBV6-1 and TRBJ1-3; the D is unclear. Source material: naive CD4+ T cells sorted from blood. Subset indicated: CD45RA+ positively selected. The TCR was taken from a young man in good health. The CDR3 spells CASSETTARSGNTIYF. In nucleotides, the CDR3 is TGTGCCAGCAGTGAAACGACGGCACGCTCTGGAAACACCATATATTTT.